This is a list of T cell receptor beta chains from one sample in a study of blood T cell repertoires in COVID-19. Clones were sequenced by immunoSEQ multiplex PCR, and TCRdb holds only the in-frame ones, with some missing. The sample has about 130,000 clones; 86% are singletons. Input material: PBMCs or T cells enriched from blood (not recorded which). These receptors originate from a woman in her forties or fifties who had recovered from COVID-19. Both conserved end residues are part of each CDR3. Each record gives: J gene, V gene, CDR3 protein.

j_call: TRBJ1-5
v_call: TRBV19
cdr3_aa: CASSRGGGSNQPQHF

j_call: TRBJ1-4
v_call: TRBV7-8
cdr3_aa: CASSYGQGEKLFF

j_call: TRBJ2-1
v_call: TRBV30
cdr3_aa: CAWRERDRPYNEQFF

j_call: TRBJ2-7
v_call: TRBV18
cdr3_aa: CASSPPTGEQYF

j_call: TRBJ1-4
v_call: TRBV19
cdr3_aa: CASSPLQGATNEKLFF

j_call: TRBJ1-3
v_call: TRBV30
cdr3_aa: CAWSGGTAKNTIYF

j_call: TRBJ1-3
v_call: TRBV5-4
cdr3_aa: CASSLTGARSGNTIYF

j_call: TRBJ1-2
v_call: TRBV4-1
cdr3_aa: CASSGQKYGYTF

j_call: TRBJ2-7
v_call: TRBV7-9
cdr3_aa: CASSSPRDRGYEQYF

j_call: TRBJ2-2
v_call: TRBV5-4
cdr3_aa: CATPGRGVNTGELFF

j_call: TRBJ2-7
v_call: TRBV15
cdr3_aa: CATSRGSGQGRPSYEQYF

j_call: TRBJ2-7
v_call: TRBV7-2
cdr3_aa: CASSLGTGGFEQYF

j_call: TRBJ2-1
v_call: TRBV19
cdr3_aa: CASSIGGRNNEQFF

j_call: TRBJ1-1
v_call: TRBV10-2
cdr3_aa: CASSPWGQDTEAFF

j_call: TRBJ1-4
v_call: TRBV4-3
cdr3_aa: CASSQDRSRSGSEKLFF

j_call: TRBJ2-1
v_call: TRBV12-3/TRBV12-4
cdr3_aa: CASRGGAHNEQFF

j_call: TRBJ1-1
v_call: TRBV27
cdr3_aa: CASRQGAGGSTEAFF

j_call: TRBJ1-2
v_call: TRBV13
cdr3_aa: CASSPYHARRGLEVGYTF

j_call: TRBJ1-1
v_call: TRBV19
cdr3_aa: CAALAGTGGRMNTEAFF

j_call: TRBJ2-2
v_call: TRBV4-1
cdr3_aa: CASSQGDRANTGELFF

j_call: TRBJ2-5
v_call: TRBV2
cdr3_aa: CASSIGGGERETQYF

j_call: TRBJ2-7
v_call: TRBV19
cdr3_aa: CASSWTGNSYEQYF

j_call: TRBJ2-3
v_call: TRBV7-9
cdr3_aa: CASTGLAGGKSTDTQYF

j_call: TRBJ1-3
v_call: TRBV18
cdr3_aa: CASSPPETGTGNTIYF